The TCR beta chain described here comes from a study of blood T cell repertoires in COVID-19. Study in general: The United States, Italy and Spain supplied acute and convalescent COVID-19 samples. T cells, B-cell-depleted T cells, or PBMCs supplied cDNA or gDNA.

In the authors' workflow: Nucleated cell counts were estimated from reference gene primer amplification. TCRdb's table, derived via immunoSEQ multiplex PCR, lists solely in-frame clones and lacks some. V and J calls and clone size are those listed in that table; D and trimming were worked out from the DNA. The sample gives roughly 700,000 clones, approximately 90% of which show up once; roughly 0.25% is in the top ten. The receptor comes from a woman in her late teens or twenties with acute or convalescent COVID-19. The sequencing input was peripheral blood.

CDR3 sequence (DNA): TGTGCCAGCAGAGCCGGGACAGATAATTCACCCCTCCACTTT. This translates into CASRAGTDNSPLHF. This sequence joins TRBV9 and TRBJ1-6, with TRBD1 matching over 7 bases. Germline values: CDR1 SGDLS, CDR2 YYNGEE. The CDR3 spans 14 residues. J gave up 5 bases and V 5 bases, and 4 bases lay outside the gene matches.